These 11 T cell receptor beta chains were all obtained from the same sample, sequenced in a study of cytotoxic CD8 clonotypes in ibrutinib-treated CLL. Profiling relied on immunoSEQ multiplex PCR, and the TCRdb table lists in-frame clones only, not all of them. The sample consists of tens of thousands of clones, 49% of them appearing once. The sample consisted of PBMCs, taken before ibrutinib treatment. The origin of the receptors is a human donor with chronic lymphocytic leukemia.

This clone came up a few times. The chain combines TRBV2 with TRBJ2-7, with D unresolved. Germline lookup yields CDR1 SNHLY and CDR2 FYNNEI. The CDR3 runs 11 residues. V was cut by 8 bases and J by 2 bases, with 7 bases left in between. CDR3 nucleotides: TGTGCCAGCGTAGACCCCTACGAGCAGTACTTC. Its protein product is CASVDPYEQYF.

This chain uses TRBV29-1 with TRBJ2-5; a weak D match, TRBD1 (5 bases). The CDR3 spans 16 residues. Trimming pared 0 bases from V and 1 base from J, leaving 15 bases between. Germline values: CDR1 SQVTM, CDR2 ANQGSEA. Here the CDR3 reads CSVEDSMTEIQETQYF. The CDR3 nucleotides are TGCAGCGTTGAAGACTCTATGACAGAGATCCAAGAGACCCAGTACTTC.

This sequence joins TRBV5-1 and TRBJ2-7; D ambiguous. Germline-derived CDR1 and CDR2 are SGHRS and YFSETQ. The CDR3 sequence is 13 residues long. Trimming took off 3 bases at V and 3 bases at J, with 10 bases between the two ends. CDR3 in amino acids: CASSYRLSYEQYF. CDR3 nucleotide sequence: TGCGCCAGCAGCTACCGACTGAGCTACGAGCAGTACTTC. The full variable domain, completed using reference TRBV5-1 and TRBJ2-7, is KAGVTQTPRYLIKTRGQQVTLSCSPISGHRSVSWYQQTPGQGLQFLFEYFSETQRNKGNFPGRFSGRQFSNSRSEMNVSTLELGDSALYLCASSYRLSYEQYFGPGTRLTVT.

This clone was seen more than once but under ten times. The J gene is TRBJ2-7, the V gene TRBV10-3, with TRBD2 matching 7 bases. The CDR3 is 14 residues long. The V segment lost 6 bases and the J segment 1 base; nucleotides outside the gene matches: 6. The germline CDR1 and CDR2 sequences are ENHRY and SYGVKD. The chain's CDR3 is CAIRAGTTSYEQYF. The CDR3 nucleotides are TGTGCCATCAGAGCCGGGACTACATCCTACGAGCAGTACTTC.

The V gene is TRBV30, the J gene TRBJ1-2; D is unresolved. Trimming removed 7 bases at V and 4 bases at J, with 16 bases between. This CDR3 is 13 amino acids long. Germline V gene lookup returns CDR1 GTSNPN and CDR2 SVGIG (reference sequence). DNA of the CDR3: TGTGCCTCCTCACCAAAGGGCAGCTATGGCTACACCTTC. It encodes CASSPKGSYGYTF.

A single count supports this clone. The CDR3 protein is CASSLVEGWEQFF. The CDR3 nucleotides read TGTGCCAGCAGTTTAGTGGAGGGTTGGGAGCAGTTCTTC. V is TRBV28 and J is TRBJ2-1; a possible D gene is TRBD2 (6 bases). Germline assignment: CDR1 MDHEN and CDR2 SYDVKM. CDR3 length: 13 amino acids. V lost 2 bases to trimming and J lost 10 bases, with 12 bases between them. The full variable domain, completed using reference TRBV28 and TRBJ2-1, is DVKVTQSSRYLVKRTGEKVFLECVQDMDHENMFWYRQDPGLGLRLIYFSYDVKMKEKGDIPEGYSVSREKKERFSLILESASTNQTSMYLCASSLVEGWEQFFGPGTRLTVL.

In its sample, this clone was seen a few times. The V gene is TRBV7-9, the J gene TRBJ2-2, with D perhaps matching TRBD1 (6 bases). The germline gives CDR1 SEHNR, CDR2 FQNEAQ (reference sequence). V lost 5 bases to trimming and J lost 2 bases, with 12 bases between them. The CDR3 consists of 15 residues. CDR3 nucleotide sequence: TGTGCCAGCAGCCCCACAGGGTTTAACACCGGGGAGCTGTTTTTT. This translates into CASSPTGFNTGELFF.

This clone was found once. The gene calls are TRBV5-4 and TRBJ2-7, with D possibly matching TRBD2 (5 bases). The CDR3 runs 14 residues. The germline gives CDR1 SGHNT, CDR2 YYREEE (reference sequence). Trimming cost V 3 bases and J 3 bases, with 13 bases left between them. The CDR3 region is CASSSGGGNYEQYF. The DNA for the CDR3 is TGTGCCAGCAGCTCCGGAGGAGGAAACTACGAGCAGTACTTC.

This clone was recorded a few times. DNA for the CDR3: TGTGCCAGCAGCGACGGACAGGACTATTCACCCCTCCACTTT. Its protein product is CASSDGQDYSPLHF. The rearrangement joins TRBV9 to TRBJ1-6; 7 positions agree with TRBD1. With V trimmed by 3 bases and J by 8 bases, 5 bases remained unmatched. The CDR3 is made up of 14 amino acids. CDR1 is SGDLS and CDR2 is YYNGEE in the germline V gene.

This chain links TRBV14 with TRBJ1-1, with no clear D. The V gene's germline CDR1 is SGHDN and CDR2 FVKESK. The CDR3 contains 11 residues. Trimming pared 4 bases from V and 8 bases from J, leaving 8 bases between. The CDR3 loop reads CASSPVREAFF. Written as DNA, the CDR3 is TGTGCCAGCAGCCCGGTTAGGGAAGCTTTCTTT.

This clone was seen more than once but under ten times. The chain employs TRBV5-1 and TRBJ2-7; 7 bases match TRBD2. V was pared by 2 bases and J by 0 bases, with 5 bases of the junction left unmatched. Germline CDR1 and CDR2: SGHRS and YFSETQ. This CDR3 spans 15 amino acids. CDR3 sequence (DNA): TGCGCCAGCAGCTTAAGTGGGACTACCTCCTACGAGCAGTACTTC. This gives the protein CASSLSGTTSYEQYF. Based on the CDR3 plus reference TRBV5-1 and TRBJ2-7, the full variable domain is KAGVTQTPRYLIKTRGQQVTLSCSPISGHRSVSWYQQTPGQGLQFLFEYFSETQRNKGNFPGRFSGRQFSNSRSEMNVSTLELGDSALYLCASSLSGTTSYEQYFGPGTRLTVT.